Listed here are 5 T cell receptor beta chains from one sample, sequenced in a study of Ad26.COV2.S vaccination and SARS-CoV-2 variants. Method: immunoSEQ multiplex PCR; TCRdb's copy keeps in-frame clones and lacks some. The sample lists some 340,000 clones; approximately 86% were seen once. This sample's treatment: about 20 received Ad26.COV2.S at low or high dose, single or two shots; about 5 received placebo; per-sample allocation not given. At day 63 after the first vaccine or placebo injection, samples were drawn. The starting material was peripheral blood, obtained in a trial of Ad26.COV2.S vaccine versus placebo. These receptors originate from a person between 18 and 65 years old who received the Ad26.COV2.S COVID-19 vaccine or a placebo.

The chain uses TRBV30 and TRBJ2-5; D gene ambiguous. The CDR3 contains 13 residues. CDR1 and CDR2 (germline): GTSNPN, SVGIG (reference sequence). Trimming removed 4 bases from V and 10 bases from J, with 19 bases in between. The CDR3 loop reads CAWKGPPLEVQYF. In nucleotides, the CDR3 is TGTGCCTGGAAGGGCCCCCCTCTCGAGGTCCAGTACTTC.

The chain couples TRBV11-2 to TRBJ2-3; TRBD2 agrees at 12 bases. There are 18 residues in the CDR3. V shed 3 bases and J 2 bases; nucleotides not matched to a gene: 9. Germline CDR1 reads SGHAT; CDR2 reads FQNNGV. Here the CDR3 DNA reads TGTGCCAGCAGCTTTAGGCTAGCGGGGGGGTCTAACACAGATACGCAGTATTTT. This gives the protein CASSFRLAGGSNTDTQYF.

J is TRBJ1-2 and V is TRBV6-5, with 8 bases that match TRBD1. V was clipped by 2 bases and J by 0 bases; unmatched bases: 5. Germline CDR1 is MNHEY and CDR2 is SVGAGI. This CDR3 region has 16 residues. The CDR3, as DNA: TGTGCCAGCAGTTACCGACAGGGGACCTCTAACTATGGCTACACCTTC. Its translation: CASSYRQGTSNYGYTF.

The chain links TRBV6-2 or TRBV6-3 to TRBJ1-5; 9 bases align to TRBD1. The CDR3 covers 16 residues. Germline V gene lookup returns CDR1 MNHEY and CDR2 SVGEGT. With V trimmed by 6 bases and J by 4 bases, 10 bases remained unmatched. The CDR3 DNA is TGTGCCAGCAGCAAAACCGGGACAGGGATAAATCAGCCCCAGCATTTT. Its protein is CASSKTGTGINQPQHF.

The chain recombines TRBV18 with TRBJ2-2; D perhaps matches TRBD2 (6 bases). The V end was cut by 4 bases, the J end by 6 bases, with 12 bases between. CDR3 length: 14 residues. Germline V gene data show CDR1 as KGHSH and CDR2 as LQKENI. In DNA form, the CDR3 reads TGTGCCAGCTCACGCGGGGTACAGGCCGGGGAGCTGTTTTTT. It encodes CASSRGVQAGELFF.